Following are 15 T cell receptor beta chains from one sample sequenced in a study of blood T cell repertoires in COVID-19 (dated by TCRdb to about 2020). Library preparation employed the immunoSEQ multiplex PCR assay. The immuneACCESS repertoire file appears here via TCRdb, limited to in-frame rearrangements. These files lack a portion of the clones; in checked studies, under half of the deficit traces to unresolved V genes, and the cause of the others is not known. The sample has fewer than 450,000 clones on record, less than 90% of them singletons. Roughly 1% of the sample rests with the top ten. The sample comprised PBMCs or T cells enriched from blood (not recorded which). The source of these receptors is a woman aged 25-40 years who had recovered from COVID-19.

J is TRBJ2-3 and V is TRBV2; D unresolved. This CDR3 contains 14 residues. CDR1 is SNHLY, CDR2 FYNNEI, per germline. V lost 6 bases to trimming and J lost 4 bases, with 14 bases between them. In nucleotides, the CDR3 is TGTGCCAGCAGGGCCCCGGAGCAACCAGATACGCAGTATTTT. It yields the protein CASRAPEQPDTQYF.

Comment on this clone: Compared with germline, one end of the junction differs, possibly owing to a read error. The gene calls are TRBV5-6 and TRBJ1-1; D remains ambiguous. Per the germline V gene, CDR1 is SGHDT and CDR2 is YYEEEE. This CDR3 has 14 residues. The chain's CDR3 is CASTLMSGYDEAFF. CDR3 nucleotide sequence: TGTGCCAGCACCTTGATGTCCGGGTATGATGAAGCTTTCTTT.

This chain uses TRBV30 with TRBJ1-1; 8 bases align to TRBD1. Germline CDR1 reads GTSNPN; CDR2 reads SVGIG (reference sequence). The ends lost 3 bases at V and 2 bases at J; junction bases unmatched: 8. The CDR3 extends over 15 amino acids. DNA of the CDR3: TGTGCCTGGAGAGAACCGGACAGGGTCAACACTGAAGCTTTCTTT. Amino acids: CAWREPDRVNTEAFF.

This rearrangement joins TRBV19 to TRBJ1-3; D gene uncertain. The CDR3 consists of 16 residues. Germline CDR1 and CDR2: LNHDA and SQIVND (reference sequence). The V end was cut by 3 bases, the J end by 0 bases, with 12 bases between. In DNA, the CDR3 is TGTGCCAGTAGTATCGCCGACATGATCTCTGGAAACACCATATATTTT. Its protein is CASSIADMISGNTIYF.

This chain uses TRBV23-1 with TRBJ1-6, with 7 bases identical to TRBD1. TRBV23-1 belongs to the ORF category, with a function that is uncertain. CDR3 size: 19 residues. The V segment lost 4 bases and the J segment 0 bases; nucleotides outside the gene matches: 12. In DNA, the CDR3 is TGCGCCAGCAGTCTCCGGGACAGAAAAACGAGCTCCTATAATTCACCCCTCCACTTT. It encodes CASSLRDRKTSSYNSPLHF.

This rearrangement joins TRBV7-6 to TRBJ2-2; weak D call: TRBD1 (5 bases). Germline V gene data show CDR1 as SGHVS and CDR2 as FNYEAQ. V was pared by 5 bases and J by 6 bases, with 10 bases between. The CDR3 runs 13 residues. This CDR3 is CASSIRVAGELFF. CDR3 coding DNA: TGTGCCAGCAGCATCAGGGTGGCCGGGGAGCTGTTTTTT.

The chain uses TRBV3-1 (or the pseudogene TRBV3-2) and TRBJ1-1; the D is unclear. CDR1 and CDR2 (germline): LGHDT, YNNKEL (reference sequence). V was cut by 4 bases and J by 4 bases, with 13 bases left in between. This CDR3 is built from 14 residues. The CDR3 coding sequence is TGTGCCAGCAGCCTTGGCGGGGTGGGCACTGAAGCTTTCTTT. Encoded protein: CASSLGGVGTEAFF.

The J gene is TRBJ1-2, the V gene TRBV10-3, with D unclear. Trimming removed 2 bases from V and 0 bases from J, with 10 bases in between. The CDR3 loop spans 15 amino acids. The V gene's germline CDR1 is ENHRY and CDR2 SYGVKD. CDR3 residues: CAISEESVPNYGYTF. The CDR3 DNA follows: TGTGCCATCAGTGAGGAGAGCGTTCCTAACTATGGCTACACCTTC.

The chain carries TRBV25-1 and TRBJ2-7; weak D call: TRBD2 (5 bases). This CDR3 contains 15 residues. V was shortened by 0 bases and J by 0 bases, with 9 bases between the two germline ends. Germline assignment: CDR1 MGHDK and CDR2 SYGVNS. The chain's CDR3 is CASSEYPGGSYEQYF. CDR3 bases: TGTGCCAGCAGTGAATACCCAGGAGGCTCCTACGAGCAGTACTTC.

The chain couples TRBV3-1 (or the pseudogene TRBV3-2) to TRBJ1-1, with 11 bases lining up with TRBD1. Germline assignment: CDR1 LGHDT and CDR2 YNNKEL (reference sequence). J was trimmed by 5 bases and V by 4 bases; bases with no gene match: 6. The CDR3 runs 15 residues. CDR3: CASSRVGQGATEAFF. CDR3 DNA: TGTGCCAGCAGCCGAGTTGGACAGGGGGCGACTGAAGCTTTCTTT.

This chain connects TRBV5-4 to TRBJ1-1; TRBD1 matches at 9 bases. V lost 5 bases, J lost 5 bases, and 4 bases stayed unmatched. Germline CDR1 and CDR2: SGHNT and YYREEE (reference sequence). CDR3 length: 13 amino acids. DNA of the CDR3: TGTGCCAGCAGGGGGACAGGGAGAACTGAAGCTTTCTTT. It yields the protein CASRGTGRTEAFF.

DNA for the CDR3: TGTGCCAGCAGTCCAGATCAACCTCGGGACAGGGGGCTGGGTGAGACCCAGTACTTC. It yields the protein CASSPDQPRDRGLGETQYF. This chain uses TRBV28 with TRBJ2-5; 12 bases map to TRBD1. This CDR3 region has 19 residues. Trimming at V came to 5 bases and at J to 5 bases, leaving 18 bases not matched to a gene. From germline, CDR1 is MDHEN and CDR2 SYDVKM.

V gene TRBV10-3 combines with J gene TRBJ2-7, with D perhaps matching TRBD1 (6 bases). Germline-derived CDR1 and CDR2 are ENHRY and SYGVKD. The CDR3 consists of 12 residues. V lost 6 bases to trimming and J lost 3 bases, with 9 bases between them. The CDR3 DNA follows: TGTGCCATCAGGGAGACAGGCTACGAGCAGTACTTC. The encoded protein is CAIRETGYEQYF.

V gene TRBV7-9 combines with J gene TRBJ2-2, with a tentative D call TRBD1 (6 bases). This CDR3 region has 14 residues. The V gene lost 2 bases and the J gene lost 7 bases, with 11 bases spanning the gap. Germline assignment: CDR1 SEHNR and CDR2 FQNEAQ (reference sequence). As DNA, the CDR3 is TGTGCCAGCAGCTTATCAGGGGTTGGCGGGGAGCTGTTTTTT. This sequence encodes CASSLSGVGGELFF.

This chain connects TRBV5-4 to TRBJ2-5; the match to TRBD2 covers 7 bases. The length of the CDR3 is 15 residues. The germline V gene encodes CDR1 SGHNT and CDR2 YYREEE (reference sequence). With 2 bases clipped from V and 6 bases from J, the junction kept 10 bases outside the gene matches. This CDR3 is CASSFGQGSGKTQYF. The CDR3 coding sequence is TGTGCCAGCAGCTTTGGGCAGGGCAGCGGGAAGACCCAGTACTTC. The whole variable domain, filled in from reference TRBV5-4 and TRBJ2-5, reads ETGVTQSPTHLIKTRGQQVTLRCSSQSGHNTVSWYQQALGQGPQFIFQYYREEENGRGNFPPRFSGLQFPNYSSELNVNALELDDSALYLCASSFGQGSGKTQYFGPGTRLLVL.